The text below deals with one T cell receptor (beta chain). These data come from a study of technical replicates of blood from a few donors. This CDR3 contains 11 residues. Per germline, CDR1 SGHTA and CDR2 FQGTGA. V lost 5 bases and J lost 9, with 8 bases in between. TCRdb keeps only in-frame clones here, not all; method: immunoSEQ multiplex PCR. The sample contains some 60,000 clones, more than 75% of which appear only once. The sequenced sample was PBMCs. The V call is TRBV7-3, the J call TRBJ1-5; D gene uncertain. The clonotype was recovered from a human donor in good health. Some clones in this sample may be carry-over from other donors' samples. CDR3 sequence reads: CASSGIGPQHF. CDR3 DNA sequence: TGTGCCAGCAGCGGTATCGGGCCCCAGCATTTT.